This T cell receptor beta chain came from a study of cytomegalovirus exposure and HLA in healthy donors. The study's findings and limits: Later analysis showed most CMV-associated TCR beta chains appearing HLA-restricted.

CDR1 and CDR2 (germline): MNHNS, SASEGT. The J segment lost 8 bases and the V segment lost 4 bases, leaving 8 bases of the junction unmatched. This CDR3 comprises 14 residues. As to this clone: Its antigen remains unidentified.

Amplification used 60 Vbeta primers and 13 Jbeta primers. Data came from immunoSEQ multiplex PCR; TCRdb stores just in-frame clones and leaves some out. The profile covers around 150,000 clones, with nearly 90% appearing a single time and roughly 0.53% taken by the ten largest. Sequenced input: PBMCs. The V and J genes are TRBV6-1 and TRBJ1-2, with 9 bases aligning to TRBD1. This clonotype was obtained from a woman in her thirties or forties in good health and CMV-seronegative. CDR3 loop: CASSVPGTGLGYTF. The CDR3 DNA reads TGTGCCAGCAGTGTCCCCGGGACAGGGTTAGGCTACACCTTC.